This TCR beta chain was sequenced in a study of identical twins. Study-wide results and caveats: With abundant cord blood beta clonotypes, insertions were fewer; memory repertoires showed no such pattern. The analysis was cross-sectional rather than longitudinal within donors. Out-of-frame alpha sequences common to twins were enriched for low generation probability.

From the 5' RACE reads, TCRdb called clonotypes with MiXCR, one entry per CDR3 protein. The sample comprises some 1,600,000 distinct CDR3 sequences, around a third of which are singletons, and approximately 0.25% rests with the top ten. This clonotype was seen more than once but under ten times. Its cognate antigen is unknown. The CDR3 extends over 15 amino acids. The sequencing input was cord blood. The chain is built from TRBV21-1 and TRBJ1-5; the listed D gene, TRBD1, was not tested against the DNA. TRBV21-1 is flagged as a pseudogene. This receptor was identified in a newborn girl in good health. CDR3 region: CASSTRQGKGQPQHF. CDR3 nucleotides: TGTGCCAGCAGCACTAGACAGGGGAAGGGGCAGCCCCAGCATTTT.